The T cell receptor (beta chain) under discussion was sequenced for a study of sequential checkpoint blockade in melanoma. The overall study: First-line arms were nivolumab then ipilimumab, or the reverse, randomized 1:1. Each arm's sequence ended with maintenance nivolumab.

In its sample, this clone was seen a few times. Regarding treatment: randomized to nivolumab then ipilimumab (arm A) or the reverse (arm B). Sorted cells were live CD3+CD8+, lacking CD19 and CD56, from PBMCs. Germline-derived CDR1 and CDR2 are SGHDN and FVKESK. V was trimmed by 0 bases and J by 3 bases, leaving 5 bases between them. The CDR3 consists of 13 residues. The assay was immunoSEQ multiplex PCR, and TCRdb's table has in-frame clones only and misses some. Of 18,000 or so clones in the sample, about 74% were seen once. The source of this sequence is a human donor with melanoma. V gene TRBV14 combines with J gene TRBJ1-2; D is unclear. The specimen comprised CD8+ T cells sorted from blood (inferred from file names), sampled from a patient given nivolumab and ipilimumab in sequence. CDR3 sequence reads: CASSQESDYGYTF. Written as DNA, the CDR3 is TGTGCCAGCAGCCAAGAATCAGACTATGGCTACACCTTC.